These 21 T cell receptor beta chains were all obtained from the same sample, sequenced in a study of blood T cells in healthy people across ages. Sample-barcoded 5' priming and a J-beta primer mix drove a second PCR of roughly 6 to 12 cycles. TCRdb re-called the 5' RACE reads with MiXCR, one entry per CDR3 protein. The table lists roughly 830,000 distinct CDR3 sequences, under 80% of them singletons, with 25% to 30% in the top ten. Specimen: blood. The source is a man aged 30-40 years in good health.

On this clonotype itself: The junction departs from germline at one end; a sequencing error may be responsible. This rearrangement joins TRBV7-2 to TRBJ2-3, with D possibly being TRBD2 (5 bases). The CDR3 totals 15 residues. Germline V gene data show CDR1 as SGHTA and CDR2 as FQGNSA. Here the CDR3 reads CVSSLEGSTTDTQYF. DNA of the CDR3: TGTGTCAGCAGCTTAGAGGGCAGTACGACAGATACGCAGTATTTT. The whole variable domain, remainder taken from reference TRBV7-2 and TRBJ2-3, is GAGVSQSPSNKVTEKGKDVELRCDPISGHTALYWYRQSLGQGLEFLIYFQGNSAPDKSGLPSDRFSAERTGGSVSTLTIQRTQQEDSAVYLCVSSLEGSTTDTQYFGPGTRLTVL.

The J gene is TRBJ2-4, the V gene TRBV3-1; D remains unclear. Judging by the DNA end, TRBJ2-7 fits better; the J call may be wrong. CDR1 and CDR2 from the germline V gene are LGHDT and YNNKEL (reference sequence). CDR3 length: 12 residues. This CDR3 reads CASSQETHEQYF. Here the CDR3 DNA reads TGTGCCAGCAGCCAAGAAACCCACGAGCAGTACTTC.

This clonotype was seen a handful of times. This chain links TRBV7-6 with TRBJ2-7; 8 bases line up with TRBD2. Trimming cost V 1 base and J 6 bases; bases outside gene matches: 5. The CDR3 consists of 14 residues. Germline values: CDR1 SGHVS, CDR2 FNYEAQ. CDR3: CASSLGKAGAEQYF. The CDR3 DNA reads as TGTGCCAGCAGCTTAGGTAAAGCGGGGGCCGAGCAGTACTTC.

This clonotype was counted a few times. The rearrangement links TRBV27 to TRBJ2-7; no clear D. Germline CDR1 and CDR2: MNHEY and SMNVEV (reference sequence). V lost 5 bases, J lost 3 bases, and 14 bases lay in between. The CDR3 loop spans 14 amino acids. CDR3 loop: CASSPIRNNYEQYF. In DNA, the CDR3 is TGTGCCAGCAGTCCTATTCGTAATAACTACGAGCAGTACTTC.

J is TRBJ2-7 and V is TRBV29-1; D is ambiguous. The CDR3 consists of 13 residues. V shed 0 bases and J shed 2 bases, with 8 bases lying between them. Per germline, CDR1 SQVTM and CDR2 ANQGSEA. For the CDR3, the DNA is TGCAGCGTTGAAGAAGACATCACCTACGAGCAGTACTTC. Encoded protein: CSVEEDITYEQYF.

The chain recombines TRBV4-3 with TRBJ2-3; the match to TRBD2 covers 10 bases. Trimming took 1 base from V and 1 from J; bases not matched to a gene: 5. The CDR3 loop spans 17 amino acids. CDR1 is LGHNA, CDR2 YSLEER, per germline. The chain's CDR3 is CASSQGVGTSGTDTQYF. DNA for the CDR3: TGCGCCAGCAGCCAAGGGGTGGGGACTAGCGGCACAGATACGCAGTATTTT.

This clonotype was found once. This chain links TRBV4-1 with TRBJ2-5, with unresolved D. The V and J ends lost 2 bases and 4 bases respectively, with 8 bases between them. The CDR3 runs to 13 residues. CDR1 and CDR2 from the germline V gene are MGHRA and YSYEKL. The CDR3 region has the DNA TGCGCCAGCAGCCAAATAGGGTCAGAGACCCAGTACTTC. Protein product: CASSQIGSETQYF.

This chain joins TRBV7-2 and TRBJ2-2; 11 positions match TRBD2. The germline V gene has CDR1 SGHTA and CDR2 FQGNSA. J was trimmed by 4 bases and V by 2 bases; bases with no gene match: 6. The CDR3 is made up of 17 amino acids. The DNA for the CDR3 is TGTGCCAGCAGCTTAATAGCGGGGGGGCCGGTCACCGGGGAGCTGTTTTTT. This encodes CASSLIAGGPVTGELFF.

V and J are TRBV20-1 and TRBJ1-2; D remains ambiguous. From germline, CDR1 is DFQATT and CDR2 SNEGSKA (reference sequence). This CDR3 is built from 11 residues. V was trimmed by 0 bases and J by 7 bases, leaving 6 bases between them. The CDR3 DNA sequence: TGCAGTGCTAGAGATGGAGGTGGCTACACCTTC. This translates into CSARDGGGYTF.

This rearrangement joins TRBV12-3 or TRBV12-4 to TRBJ2-7; 9 positions match TRBD2. The J call could be wrong; TRBJ2-5 is a better fit for the DNA end. This CDR3 has 14 amino acids. The CDR3 is CASSFLAGEKTQYF. In nucleotides, the CDR3 is TGTGCCAGCAGTTTTTTAGCGGGGGAGAAGACCCAGTACTTC.

V gene TRBV5-1 combines with J gene TRBJ2-7, with D possibly called TRBD1 or TRBD2 (7 bases each). There are 14 residues in the CDR3. Trimming shortened V by 4 bases and J by 6 bases, and 17 bases separated the two germline ends. The V gene's germline CDR1 is SGHRS and CDR2 YFSETQ. DNA of the CDR3: TGCGCCAGCAGCAGCAGGGGGGGTTTACCCGAGCAGTACTTC. Its protein is CASSSRGGLPEQYF.

The chain is built from TRBV3-1 and TRBJ2-4; 14 bases match TRBD2. The end of the DNA is better explained by TRBJ2-7, so the J call may be wrong. The CDR3 spans 16 residues. The germline gives CDR1 LGHDT, CDR2 YNNKEL (reference sequence). In DNA form, the CDR3 reads TGTGCCAGCAGCACTCGACTAGCGGGGGGGGATTACGAGCAGTACTTC. Translating gives CASSTRLAGGDYEQYF.

V gene TRBV20-1 combines with J gene TRBJ2-5; no clear D. Per germline, CDR1 DFQATT and CDR2 SNEGSKA (reference sequence). The CDR3 extends over 13 amino acids. V shed 6 bases and J shed 0 bases, with 11 bases lying between them. CDR3 loop: CSAPGGYQETQYF. DNA for the CDR3: TGCAGTGCCCCCGGCGGATACCAAGAGACCCAGTACTTC.

CDR3 coding DNA: TGTGCCAGCAGCTCACAGGGGACCCACACAGATACGCAGTATTTT. Translating it yields CASSSQGTHTDTQYF. V gene TRBV7-8 combines with J gene TRBJ2-3; 7 bases align to TRBD1. This CDR3 spans 15 amino acids. The V gene's germline CDR1 is SGHVS and CDR2 FQNEAQ. The V gene end was trimmed by 4 bases and the J gene end by 2 bases; junction bases not matched to a gene: 6.

Only a few counts were recorded for this clonotype. Here the CDR3 DNA reads TGTGCCAGCAGCTTAGGCAGACTCGTGGGGGAAAAAGAGACCCAGTACTTC. Its protein product is CASSLGRLVGEKETQYF. This chain connects TRBV11-2 to TRBJ2-5; D is tentatively TRBD1 or TRBD2 (5 bases each). The CDR3 extends over 17 amino acids. CDR1 is SGHAT and CDR2 is FQNNGV in the germline V gene. Between the trimmed V and J ends, which lost 1 base and 3 bases, there was a span of 18 bases.

This chain connects TRBV20-1 to TRBJ1-2; D is unresolved. Germline values: CDR1 DFQATT, CDR2 SNEGSKA (reference sequence). The V gene lost 6 bases and the J gene lost 5 bases, with 10 bases spanning the gap. The CDR3 runs to 11 residues. CDR3 in amino acids: CSAHDGYGYTF. The CDR3 nucleotides read TGCAGTGCACACGACGGATATGGCTACACCTTC.

The rearrangement links TRBV10-3 to TRBJ2-1, with 9 bases fitting TRBD1. This CDR3 is 15 amino acids long. The germline V gene encodes CDR1 ENHRY and CDR2 SYGVKD. With V trimmed by 7 bases and J by 0 bases, 4 bases remained unmatched. Written as DNA, the CDR3 is TGTGCCATCAAGGGGACAGGGAGCTCCTACAATGAGCAGTTCTTC. It is translated as CAIKGTGSSYNEQFF.

As regards this clonotype: Mismatch with germline at one junction end may stem from a read error. The chain has TRBV4-3 and TRBJ1-2; tentative D call: TRBD1 (5 bases). This CDR3 is 14 amino acids long. Per germline, CDR1 LGHNA and CDR2 YSLEER. The CDR3 here is CASSEEQENYGYTF. CDR3 DNA sequence: TGCGCCAGCAGCGAAGAACAGGAGAACTATGGCTACACCTTC.

The V call is TRBV12-3 or TRBV12-4, the J call TRBJ2-7, with D possibly TRBD2 on 7 matching bases. This CDR3 has 14 amino acids. Trimming shortened V by 5 bases and J by 5 bases, and 16 bases separated the two germline ends. CDR3: CASSVSGGPDEQYF. In nucleotides, the CDR3 is TGTGCCAGCAGTGTCTCCGGGGGGCCGGACGAGCAGTACTTC.

This CDR3 reads CASTSAGFYGYTF. CDR3 bases: TGTGCCAGTACGTCTGCGGGGTTCTATGGCTACACCTTC. This rearrangement joins TRBV12-3 or TRBV12-4 to TRBJ1-2; D gene uncertain. The CDR3 extends over 13 amino acids. The V end lost 9 bases, the J end lost 4 bases, and 15 bases lay between the germline ends.

This rearrangement joins TRBV7-2 to TRBJ2-5, with D tentatively TRBD1 (5 bases). Germline V gene sequence: CDR1 SGHTA, CDR2 FQGNSA. This CDR3 region has 18 residues. Trimming removed 4 bases from V and 4 bases from J, with 25 bases in between. This chain's CDR3 is CASSWGIVRPRGRETQYF. The CDR3 DNA reads TGTGCCAGCAGCTGGGGTATCGTTCGGCCTAGGGGCCGAGAGACCCAGTACTTC.